The 4 T cell receptor beta chains presented below share a single source sample, sequenced in a study of yellow fever vaccine responses in identical twins. TCRdb reprocessed the RT-PCR reads via MiXCR and lists one record per CDR3 protein. There are some 11,000 distinct CDR3 sequences in the sample; 77% occur only once, and under 9.5% lies in the top ten. Sequenced here: T cells from blood (PBMCs), unsorted or a sorted subset (not recorded which), sampled before or after yellow fever vaccination (not recorded which). The receptors originated from a woman in her late teens or twenties who received the yellow fever vaccine.

The sample holds a few counts of this clonotype. V gene TRBV4-1 combines with J gene TRBJ1-1; the D is unclear. This CDR3 spans 12 amino acids. Germline CDR1 and CDR2: MGHRA and YSYEKL. The V and J ends lost 1 base and 8 bases respectively, with 8 bases between them. In DNA form, the CDR3 reads TGCGCCAGCAGCCAAGCCCCGCCCGAAGCTTTCTTT. It is translated as CASSQAPPEAFF.

This clonotype was found a few times. V usage is TRBV4-1 and J usage is TRBJ1-2; no definite D call. The germline V and J ends were trimmed by 0 bases and 8 bases, with 13 bases remaining between them. There are 14 residues in the CDR3. The germline CDR1 and CDR2 sequences are MGHRA and YSYEKL. The CDR3 bases are TGCGCCAGCAGCCAAGATCTCTACACCGGGGGCTACACCTTC. Protein: CASSQDLYTGGYTF.

This chain links TRBV6-5 with TRBJ1-1; no definite D call. V lost 0 bases and J lost 4, with 9 bases in between. Germline V gives CDR1 MNHEY, CDR2 SVGAGI. The CDR3 runs 14 residues. The chain's CDR3 is CASSYSGGGTEAFF. The CDR3 DNA reads as TGTGCCAGCAGTTACTCAGGAGGTGGCACTGAAGCTTTCTTT.

This clonotype was counted once. The chain employs TRBV11-2 and TRBJ2-7; 7 positions agree with TRBD2. V was pared by 6 bases and J by 4 bases, with 15 bases of the junction left unmatched. Germline CDR1 and CDR2: SGHAT and FQNNGV. CDR3 size: 16 residues. The CDR3 loop is CASSQRTSANTYEQYF. In nucleotides, the CDR3 is TGTGCCAGCAGTCAGAGAACTAGCGCTAACACATACGAGCAGTACTTC.